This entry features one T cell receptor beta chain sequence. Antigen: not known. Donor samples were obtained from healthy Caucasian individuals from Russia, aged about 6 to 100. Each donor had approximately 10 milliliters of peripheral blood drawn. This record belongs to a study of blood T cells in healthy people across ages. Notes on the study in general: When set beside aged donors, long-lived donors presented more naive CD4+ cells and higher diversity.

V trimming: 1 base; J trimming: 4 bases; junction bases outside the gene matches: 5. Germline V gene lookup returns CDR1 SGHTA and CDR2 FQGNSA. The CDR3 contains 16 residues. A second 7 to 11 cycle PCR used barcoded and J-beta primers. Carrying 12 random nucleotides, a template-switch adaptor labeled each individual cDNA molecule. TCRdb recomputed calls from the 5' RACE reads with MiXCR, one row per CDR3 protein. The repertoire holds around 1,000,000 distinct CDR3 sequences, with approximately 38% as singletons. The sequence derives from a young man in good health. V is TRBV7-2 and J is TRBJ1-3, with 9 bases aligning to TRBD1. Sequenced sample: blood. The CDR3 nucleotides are TGTGCCAGCAGCTTAGTTGGACAGGGGTCCGGAAACACCATATATTTT. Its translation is CASSLVGQGSGNTIYF.